The sequence of this TCR beta chain was determined in a study of cytomegalovirus exposure and HLA in healthy donors. Primers: 60 Vbeta forward and 13 Jbeta reverse. Produced via immunoSEQ multiplex PCR; TCRdb's table is partial and in-frame only. The data show roughly 150,000 clones, roughly three quarters seen once. The CDR3 is 16 residues long. The V end was cut by 3 bases, the J end by 0 bases, with 13 bases between. CDR1 and CDR2 (germline): SGHAT, FQNNGV. The sample taken for sequencing was PBMCs. The receptor's source is a woman in her 40s in good health and CMV-seropositive. This sequence joins TRBV11-2 and TRBJ2-3; tentative D call: TRBD2 (6 bases). The CDR3 DNA is TGTGCCAGCAGCTTGGGGCGGGGCCCTAGCACAGATACGCAGTATTTT. It encodes CASSLGRGPSTDTQYF.